This is a list of T cell receptor beta chains from one sample in a study of blood T cell repertoires in COVID-19. Repertoires were generated with immunoSEQ multiplex PCR, while TCRdb's copy carries only in-frame clones and drops some. The table lists about 190,000 clones, 70% to 80% of them singletons. Material: peripheral blood. The receptors here all came from a woman in her 50s with acute or convalescent COVID-19. Both conserved end residues are part of each CDR3. The order of the fields is V gene, J gene, D gene, CDR3 length, clone size, CDR3 DNA, CDR3 protein. D genes are given only for firm matches. Some rows mark clone size as missing; the rest say once, few, many or name a class of expanded clone.

>TRBV7-2|TRBJ2-7|TRBD1|17|once
TGTGCCAGCAGCCTCCAGGGGGCGCCGACTTACTCCTACGAGCAGTACTTC
CASSLQGAPTYSYEQYF
>TRBV7-2|TRBJ2-7|TRBD2|14|once
TGTGCCAGCAGCAGGACTAGCGGGAGCTACGAGCAGTACTTC
CASSRTSGSYEQYF
>TRBV7-8|TRBJ2-1|TRBD1|15|few
TGTGCCAGCAGCTCGGACAGGGATTCCTACAATGAGCAGTTCTTC
CASSSDRDSYNEQFF
>TRBV29-1|TRBJ1-4|NA|13|few
TGCAGCGCAGGAGAGGCCCGTCAGGGAAGAATGTCTTTT
CSAGEARQGRMSF
>TRBV4-3|TRBJ1-2|NA|15|NA
TGCGCCAGCAGCCAAGAACGGGGTTTCGGCTATGGCTACACCTTC
CASSQERGFGYGYTF
>TRBV11-2|TRBJ1-1|TRBD1|19|NA
TGTGCCAGCAGCTTAAAAGTGAGGGGACAGGAAGATGTGGACACTGAAGCTTTCTTT
CASSLKVRGQEDVDTEAFF
>TRBV9|TRBJ1-1|NA|16|NA
TGTGCCAGCAGCGTAGATCCCCCGGGACTGGAGACTGAAGCTTTCTTT
CASSVDPPGLETEAFF
>TRBV19|TRBJ1-4|TRBD1|14|NA
TGTGCCAGTAGTATCACAGGGGGCGCGGAAAAACTGTTTTTT
CASSITGGAEKLFF
>TRBV5-1|TRBJ2-3|NA|14|NA
TGCGCCAGCAGCTTCGGGGGACGTACAGATACGCAGTATTTT
CASSFGGRTDTQYF
>TRBV11-2|TRBJ2-7|TRBD1|11|few
TGTGCCAGCAGCCTGGGGACAGGGCAGTACTTC
CASSLGTGQYF
>TRBV24-1|TRBJ1-2|NA|15|NA
TGTGCCACCAGTGACCCTGCAGGGGCTAACTATGGCTACACCTTC
CATSDPAGANYGYTF
>TRBV5-1|TRBJ1-2|NA|15|NA
TGCGCCAGCAGCTTGTCTGAGGGAAAGCGCTATGGCTACACCTTC
CASSLSEGKRYGYTF
>TRBV19|TRBJ1-5|TRBD1|16|few
TGTGCCAGTAGGGGGACGGGACAGGGCTTATTACAGCCCCAGCATTTT
CASRGTGQGLLQPQHF
>TRBV27|TRBJ1-6|TRBD1|16|NA
TGTGCCAGCAGTTCAACAGGGACAGCCCTTAATTCACCCCTCCACTTT
CASSSTGTALNSPLHF
>TRBV20-1|TRBJ2-7|NA|11|NA
TGCAGTGCTAGGGACACATACGAGCAGTACTTC
CSARDTYEQYF
>TRBV7-9|TRBJ2-7|TRBD1|18|NA
TGTGCCAGCAGTTTCGAAATAAAACCGGGACAGGGGGACTACGAGCAGTACTTC
CASSFEIKPGQGDYEQYF
>TRBV6-5|TRBJ1-1|NA|14|NA
TGTGCCAGCACGAGAACAGGGCCGAACACTGAAGCTTTCTTT
CASTRTGPNTEAFF
>TRBV24-1|TRBJ2-7|NA|11|NA
TGTGCCACCTCGCAGGGCTACGAGCAGTACTTC
CATSQGYEQYF
>TRBV25-1|TRBJ2-7|TRBD1|14|NA
TGTGCCAGCAGCACGGGACAGGGGAACTACGAGCAGTACTTC
CASSTGQGNYEQYF
>TRBV27|TRBJ1-1|NA|15|NA
TGTGCCAGCAGTCCCCTGGAGGGAGGTAGGACTGAAGCTTTCTTT
CASSPLEGGRTEAFF
>TRBV19|TRBJ1-3|NA|14|NA
TGTGCCAGTACCCCCGGGAGCTCTGGAAACACCATATATTTT
CASTPGSSGNTIYF
>TRBV13|TRBJ2-2|NA|13|NA
TGTGCCAGCAGCTCCCACAGTACCGGGGAGCTGTTTTTT
CASSSHSTGELFF
>TRBV5-5|TRBJ2-1|TRBD1|15|NA
TGTGCCAGCAGCCGGGACAGTAACTCCTACAATGAGCAGTTCTTC
CASSRDSNSYNEQFF
>TRBV6-1|TRBJ2-5|TRBD2|16|NA
TGTGCCAGCAGTGAACTGAGGACTAGCGGGAGTAAGACCCAGTACTTC
CASSELRTSGSKTQYF
>TRBV29-1|TRBJ2-7|TRBD1|14|NA
TGCAGCGCCCTGGGGACAGGCCCTTCCTACGAGCAGTACTTC
CSALGTGPSYEQYF
>TRBV6-5|TRBJ1-6|TRBD1|13|once
TGTGCCAGCGGACGGGACAGGAATTCACCCCTCCACTTT
CASGRDRNSPLHF